Presented here are 6 T cell receptor beta chains from one specimen sequenced in a study of cytomegalovirus exposure and HLA in healthy donors. Both 60 Vbeta primers and 13 Jbeta primers went into the PCR. Produced via immunoSEQ multiplex PCR; TCRdb's table is partial and in-frame only. The repertoire holds more than 150,000 clones, 80% seen once, with 1.5% to 2% in the top ten. Sequencing used PBMCs. Receptor source: a woman aged 25 to 39 in good health and CMV-seronegative.

This clone occurred once. V usage is TRBV19 and J usage is TRBJ2-5; 8 bases fit TRBD1. The ends lost 0 bases at V and 4 bases at J; junction bases unmatched: 4. Germline V gene lookup returns CDR1 LNHDA and CDR2 SQIVND (reference sequence). The CDR3 runs 15 residues. CDR3 region: CASSIEGQGSETQYF. The CDR3 DNA is TGTGCCAGTAGTATAGAAGGACAGGGCTCAGAGACCCAGTACTTC.

This chain joins TRBV9 and TRBJ1-1; TRBD1 matches at 7 bases. V trimming: 0 bases; J trimming: 4 bases; junction bases outside the gene matches: 3. CDR3 length: 14 amino acids. Germline loops: CDR1 SGDLS, CDR2 YYNGEE. The DNA of the CDR3 is TGTGCCAGCAGCGTAGAAGGGGGCCTCACTGAAGCTTTCTTT. Translated: CASSVEGGLTEAFF.

This chain connects TRBV5-1 to TRBJ1-2; 7 bases match TRBD1. The CDR3 sequence is 18 residues long. The germline CDR1 and CDR2 sequences are SGHRS and YFSETQ. J was trimmed by 1 base and V by 2 bases; bases with no gene match: 14. CDR3 amino acids: CASSFPTGAPNVNYGYTF. CDR3 sequence (DNA): TGCGCCAGCAGCTTCCCAACAGGGGCCCCAAACGTTAACTATGGCTACACCTTC.

The chain combines TRBV29-1 with TRBJ1-5; D is ambiguous. Trimming removed 6 bases from V and 7 bases from J, with 13 bases in between. The length of the CDR3 is 12 residues. The germline CDR1 and CDR2 sequences are SQVTM and ANQGSEA. This CDR3 reads CSVRIGDQPQHF. CDR3 in DNA: TGCAGCGTCCGTATTGGAGACCAGCCCCAGCATTTT.

The rearrangement uses TRBV5-1 and TRBJ1-6; 12 bases line up with TRBD1. The J segment lost 10 bases and the V segment lost 0 bases, leaving 5 bases of the junction unmatched. Germline V lookup: CDR1 SGHRS, CDR2 YFSETQ. CDR3 size: 16 residues. The CDR3, as DNA: TGCGCCAGCAGCTTGGTGCCCGGGACAGGGGGCTCACCCCTCCACTTT. Amino acids: CASSLVPGTGGSPLHF.

The chain combines TRBV30 with TRBJ2-1; a possible D gene is TRBD2 (7 bases). Trimming left V 3 bases short and J 3 bases short, with 12 bases between. The CDR3 runs to 14 residues. Germline CDR1 is GTSNPN and CDR2 is SVGIG (reference sequence). CDR3 sequence reads: CAWSLRGLYNEQFF. CDR3 DNA: TGTGCCTGGAGCCTGCGGGGGCTCTACAATGAGCAGTTCTTC.